The 20 T cell receptor beta chains presented below share a single source sample, sequenced in a study of CD8+ T cells in alopecia areata. The sequencing template was cDNA reverse transcribed from extracted RNA. The protocol was immunoSEQ multiplex PCR, while the TCRdb copy is restricted to in-frame clones and leaves out a portion. Among tens of thousands of clones listed, roughly two thirds were seen once. Treatment meaning: oral pan-JAK inhibitor, 5-10 mg twice daily. Here the sequenced sample was CD8+ T cells sorted from blood, taken at week 4, from a patient treated with tofacitinib. These receptors all come from a human donor with alopecia areata.

The chain uses TRBV30 and TRBJ1-1; 10 nucleotides match TRBD1. The V gene's germline CDR1 is GTSNPN and CDR2 SVGIG (reference sequence). The CDR3 runs to 14 residues. The V gene end was trimmed by 3 bases and the J gene end by 4 bases; junction bases not matched to a gene: 5. CDR3 DNA sequence: TGTGCCTGGAGCCGGGACAGGGGTGTCACTGAAGCTTTCTTT. As protein: CAWSRDRGVTEAFF.

The chain is built from TRBV28 and TRBJ1-6, with D possibly TRBD1 on 6 matching bases. The germline V and J ends were trimmed by 9 bases and 7 bases, with 16 bases remaining between them. This CDR3 has 14 residues. Germline lookup yields CDR1 MDHEN and CDR2 SYDVKM. The CDR3 loop is CASLLGARNSPLHF. In DNA, the CDR3 is TGTGCCAGTCTCCTGGGGGCGCGAAATTCACCCCTCCACTTT.

On this clone itself: A far more abundant clone sits one base away, making this likely a read error. Other DNA sequences in this sample translate to the same CDR3. This chain joins TRBV9 and TRBJ2-2; D is unresolved. Germline assignment: CDR1 SGDLS and CDR2 YYNGEE. Trimming took off 4 bases at V and 5 bases at J, with 9 bases between the two ends. CDR3 size: 13 residues. The chain's CDR3 is CASSLIGTGELFF. DNA of the CDR3: TGTGCCAGCAGCTTAATCGGGACCGGGGAGCTGTTTTTT.

The V gene is TRBV15, the J gene TRBJ2-1; perhaps TRBD2 as D (6 bases). V lost 0 bases, J lost 7 bases, and 13 bases lay in between. The CDR3 is 15 residues long. CDR1 and CDR2 (germline): LNHNV, YYDKDF (reference sequence). The CDR3 region is CATSRDLGGGNEQFF. The DNA for the CDR3 is TGTGCCACCAGCAGAGATCTGGGGGGTGGTAATGAGCAGTTCTTC.

This sequence joins TRBV27 and TRBJ2-3; the match to TRBD2 covers 10 bases. With 3 bases clipped from V and 7 bases from J, the junction kept 10 bases outside the gene matches. Germline V gene sequence: CDR1 MNHEY, CDR2 SMNVEV (reference sequence). The CDR3 totals 16 residues. The CDR3 here is CASSFITGLAENTQYF. DNA for the CDR3: TGTGCCAGCAGTTTCATAACAGGACTAGCGGAAAATACGCAGTATTTT.

The V gene is TRBV29-1, the J gene TRBJ2-7, with D tentatively TRBD2 (7 bases). Germline V gene data show CDR1 as SQVTM and CDR2 as ANQGSEA. The ends were cut back, 4 bases at V and 7 bases at J, with 17 bases in the middle. This CDR3 region has 13 residues. CDR3 coding DNA: TGCAGCGTTGTCGTCCGGGGGGCATGGGAGCAGTACTTC. Translation gives CSVVVRGAWEQYF.

The chain employs TRBV9 and TRBJ1-1, with no clear D. Deletions cut 3 bases from V and 8 bases from J, with 8 bases between. CDR3 length: 11 amino acids. Germline-derived CDR1 and CDR2 are SGDLS and YYNGEE. This chain's CDR3 is CASSGTVEAFF. CDR3 DNA: TGTGCCAGCAGCGGAACGGTAGAAGCTTTCTTT. The full variable domain, its missing parts supplied by reference TRBV9 and TRBJ1-1, is DSGVTQTPKHLITATGQRVTLRCSPRSGDLSVYWYQQSLDQGLQFLIQYYNGEERAKGNILERFSAQQFPDLHSELNLSSLELGDSALYFCASSGTVEAFFGQGTRLTVV.

The genes are TRBV2 and TRBJ2-3, with D hard to call. CDR1 and CDR2 from the germline V gene are SNHLY and FYNNEI. The V and J ends lost 4 bases and 1 base respectively, with 12 bases between them. This CDR3 contains 15 residues. CDR3 protein: CASSVSHQGTDTQYF. CDR3 sequence (DNA): TGTGCCAGCAGTGTGTCTCACCAGGGCACAGATACGCAGTATTTT.

The chain has TRBV29-1 and TRBJ2-2, with a possible D match to TRBD2 (5 bases). Between the trimmed V and J ends, which lost 5 bases and 8 bases, there was a span of 9 bases. CDR1 SQVTM and CDR2 ANQGSEA come from the germline V gene. The CDR3 totals 11 residues. CDR3 loop: CSVTDSGELFF. CDR3 nucleotides: TGCAGCGTTACGGACTCTGGGGAGCTGTTTTTT.

This clone was counted between two and nine times. This sequence joins TRBV4-3 and TRBJ2-5, with D tentatively TRBD1 (6 bases). Trimming removed 0 bases at V and 4 bases at J, with 18 bases between. CDR1 and CDR2 (germline): LGHNA, YSLEER. The CDR3 is 17 residues long. CDR3 residues: CASSQDHPGTSSETQYF. CDR3 coding DNA: TGCGCCAGCAGCCAAGATCATCCCGGGACATCATCAGAGACCCAGTACTTC.

This chain joins TRBV13 and TRBJ2-5, with D perhaps TRBD1 or TRBD2 (6 bases each). Trimming stripped 0 bases from V and 3 bases from J, with 14 bases between. Looked up from germline, CDR1 is PRHDT and CDR2 is FYEKMQ (reference sequence). The CDR3 covers 16 residues. For the CDR3, the DNA is TGTGCCAGCAGCTTAGGCAGAACGGGGGCCGAAGAGACCCAGTACTTC. Translation: CASSLGRTGAEETQYF.

This clone was counted a few times. The chain combines TRBV7-8 with TRBJ1-6; 7 bases are shared with TRBD1. V lost 0 bases to trimming and J lost 3 bases; unmatched junction nucleotides: 5. This CDR3 is built from 17 residues. Looked up from germline, CDR1 is SGHVS and CDR2 is FQNEAQ. CDR3 sequence (DNA): TGTGCCAGCAGCTTAGCTGACAGGGCCCGCTATAATTCACCCCTCCACTTT. It encodes CASSLADRARYNSPLHF.

The chain recombines TRBV7-9 with TRBJ2-7, with a weak D call TRBD1 (5 bases). This CDR3 is 15 amino acids long. Germline CDR1 is SEHNR and CDR2 is FQNEAQ (reference sequence). Trimming shortened V by 5 bases and J by 2 bases, and 16 bases separated the two germline ends. CDR3 in amino acids: CASSPAETAAYEQYF. The CDR3 region has the DNA TGTGCCAGCAGCCCGGCGGAGACAGCCGCCTACGAGCAGTACTTC.

The chain employs TRBV29-1 and TRBJ2-3; D not certain. This CDR3 has 14 amino acids. Trimming pared 4 bases from V and 2 bases from J, leaving 13 bases between. From germline, CDR1 is SQVTM and CDR2 ANQGSEA. The CDR3 nucleotides read TGCAGCGTTGTGAAGGGCCGATCCACAGATACGCAGTATTTT. This codes for CSVVKGRSTDTQYF.

V usage is TRBV5-1 and J usage is TRBJ2-2; 7 bases fit TRBD1. The CDR3 totals 13 residues. Trimming took 3 bases from V and 6 from J; bases not matched to a gene: 2. The germline V gene encodes CDR1 SGHRS and CDR2 YFSETQ. This CDR3 reads CASSSQGSGELFF. For the CDR3, the DNA is TGCGCCAGCAGCTCACAGGGGTCCGGGGAGCTGTTTTTT.

The chain links TRBV29-1 to TRBJ1-2; TRBD1 agrees at 9 bases. Trimming cost V 5 bases and J 3 bases; bases outside gene matches: 4. This CDR3 has 13 residues. Germline V lookup: CDR1 SQVTM, CDR2 ANQGSEA. CDR3 residues: CSVRTGVDYGYTF. The CDR3 DNA sequence: TGCAGCGTTCGGACAGGGGTGGACTATGGCTACACCTTC.

The chain couples TRBV10-3 to TRBJ2-5, with D tentatively TRBD2 (5 bases). The CDR3 runs to 13 residues. CDR1 and CDR2 from the germline V gene are ENHRY and SYGVKD. Trimming took off 7 bases at V and 5 bases at J, with 14 bases between the two ends. The CDR3 DNA reads TGTGCCATCAAGACCCCGACGGGGGAGACCCAGTACTTC. This codes for CAIKTPTGETQYF.

The chain joins TRBV4-3 to TRBJ2-7; D gene ambiguous. The CDR3 is 15 residues long. Trimming removed 0 bases at V and 4 bases at J, with 13 bases between. The V gene's germline CDR1 is LGHNA and CDR2 YSLEER. The CDR3, as DNA: TGCGCCAGCAGCCAAGAATTTCCAGGCCCTTACGAGCAGTACTTC. Residues: CASSQEFPGPYEQYF.

This clone was seen at least ten times. The CDR3 DNA sequence: TGTGCCAGCAGCCCGGACAGAGTCTACGAGCAGTACTTC. Amino acids: CASSPDRVYEQYF. This chain joins TRBV16 and TRBJ2-7; D is possibly TRBD1 (6 bases). This CDR3 contains 13 residues. The germline gives CDR1 KGHSY, CDR2 FQNENV. V was trimmed by 4 bases and J by 3 bases, leaving 10 bases between them.

The rearrangement joins TRBV7-9 to TRBJ2-3; D is ambiguous. CDR3 size: 12 residues. The V end lost 5 bases, the J end lost 3 bases, and 6 bases lay between the germline ends. Germline V gene data show CDR1 as SEHNR and CDR2 as FQNEAQ (reference sequence). Here the CDR3 reads CASSSMTDTQYF. CDR3 bases: TGTGCCAGCAGCAGCATGACAGATACGCAGTATTTT.